Listed below are T cell receptor beta chains from one sample, sequenced in a study of cytomegalovirus exposure and HLA in healthy donors. TCRdb's copy holds only in-frame clones and misses some; the assay was immunoSEQ multiplex PCR. The sample shows 150,000 to 200,000 clones, around 70% of them seen only once. The source material was PBMCs. The receptors were gathered from a man aged 18 to 30 in good health and CMV-seropositive. CDR3s include the opening cysteine and the closing phenylalanine or tryptophan. The D gene is left open where the match is weak. Part of the rows lack a size; the others show once, few, many or a class for expanded clones.

clone size	D gene	V gene	J gene	CDR3 DNA	CDR3 protein
.	.	TRBV19	TRBJ2-5	TGTGCCAGTAGTAGCCAGGGGCAAGAGACCCAGTACTTC	CASSSQGQETQYF
few	.	TRBV7-9	TRBJ1-1	TGTGCCAGCAGCTTAGGGGGAAGGGGCACTGAAGCTTTCTTT	CASSLGGRGTEAFF
.	.	TRBV18	TRBJ1-2	TGTGCCAGCTCACCCCCAATGGGCGAGGGAAGGGATGGCTACACCTTC	CASSPPMGEGRDGYTF
.	.	TRBV19	TRBJ1-1	TGTGCCAGTTCAGAGGATTCTGAAGCTTTCTTT	CASSEDSEAFF
few	.	TRBV19	TRBJ1-3	TGTGCCAGTAGAGGACAGTCTGGAAACACCATATATTTT	CASRGQSGNTIYF
.	TRBD2	TRBV9	TRBJ2-5	TGTGCCAGCAGCGTAGGGACCGGGAGGGAGACCCAGTACTTC	CASSVGTGRETQYF
.	TRBD2	TRBV6-1	TRBJ2-1	TGTGCCAGCAGTGTACTAGCGGGCCCCTACAATGAGCAGTTCTTC	CASSVLAGPYNEQFF
.	.	TRBV14	TRBJ1-1	TGTGCCAGCAGCCAAGCCCGGGGGACTGAAGCTTTCTTT	CASSQARGTEAFF
.	.	TRBV7-2	TRBJ2-2	TGTGCCAGCAGCCCTCGACTAGATTTACGCACCGGGGAGCTGTTTTTT	CASSPRLDLRTGELFF
once	TRBD1	TRBV5-1	TRBJ1-1	TGCGCCAGCAGCTCTTCACCGGGACAGGGGGCGCCCGGGGCTTTCTTT	CASSSSPGQGAPGAFF
.	TRBD1	TRBV4-1	TRBJ1-3	TGCGCCAGCAGCCCAGGACAGGGGGACACCATATATTTT	CASSPGQGDTIYF
once	TRBD2	TRBV5-6	TRBJ2-1	TGTGCCAGCAGCTTGGGGCTAGCGGGAGTTTACCACAATGAGCAGTTCTTC	CASSLGLAGVYHNEQFF
.	.	TRBV7-8	TRBJ1-5	TGTGCCAGCAGCTTAGATCTAGGGGTCGCTCAGCCCCAGCATTTT	CASSLDLGVAQPQHF
.	.	TRBV5-1	TRBJ2-2	TGCGCCAGCAGCTTGGGGGCAGCGGGCCTCGGGGAGCTGTTTTTT	CASSLGAAGLGELFF
once	.	TRBV5-1	TRBJ2-1	TGCGCCAGCAGCCCTCGGCGGACTACAGAGGAGAGCTCCTACAATGAGCAGTTCTTC	CASSPRRTTEESSYNEQFF
.	TRBD1	TRBV9	TRBJ1-2	TGTGCCAGCAGCACACGGGACAGGGTCGGGGGCTACACCTTC	CASSTRDRVGGYTF
.	TRBD1	TRBV5-1	TRBJ2-5	TGCGCCAGCAGCTTCGGACAGGGGTTCGCCGGAGAGACCCAGTACTTC	CASSFGQGFAGETQYF
.	.	TRBV6-1	TRBJ1-2	TGTGCCAGCAGGGACACCAGCTCCTATGGCTACACCTTC	CASRDTSSYGYTF
.	TRBD2	TRBV5-1	TRBJ2-3	TGCGCCAGCAGCTTGGCCAGCGGGGGGGGCACAGATACGCAGTATTTT	CASSLASGGGTDTQYF
few	.	TRBV19	TRBJ1-1	TGTGCCAGTAGGGGGGGGAACACTGAAGCTTTCTTT	CASRGGNTEAFF
once	TRBD1	TRBV4-2	TRBJ2-5	TGTGCCAGCAGCCTCGGGACAGGGGTGGACCAAGAGACCCAGTACTTC	CASSLGTGVDQETQYF
.	.	TRBV5-5	TRBJ2-2	TGTGCCAGCAGCTTGGCTGCGACTAACACCGGGGAGCTGTTTTTT	CASSLAATNTGELFF
.	TRBD2	TRBV28	TRBJ2-1	TGTGCCAGCAGTATAACTAGCGGGAGTAGCAATGAGCAGTTCTTC	CASSITSGSSNEQFF
.	TRBD2	TRBV30	TRBJ2-1	TGTGCCTGGAGTGTAGTTCGAGCGGGGGGTTACAATGAGCAGTTCTTC	CAWSVVRAGGYNEQFF
few	TRBD1	TRBV7-9	TRBJ1-4	TGTGCCAGCAGCCGCGGGACAGCAAATGAAAAACTGTTTTTT	CASSRGTANEKLFF
.	TRBD2	TRBV4-2	TRBJ2-3	TGTGCCAGCAGCCAAGATCATGCGCGGGGGGGCACAGATACGCAGTATTTT	CASSQDHARGGTDTQYF
.	.	TRBV14	TRBJ1-1	TGTGCCAGCAGTTATCATCAGGGGAACACTGAAGCTTTCTTT	CASSYHQGNTEAFF
once	.	TRBV5-5	TRBJ2-3	TGTGCCAGCAGCTTGCGCAGGGCCGATACGCAGTATTTT	CASSLRRADTQYF
.	TRBD2	TRBV15	TRBJ2-3	TGTGCCACCAGCCCTAGCGGAACTACAGATACGCAGTATTTT	CATSPSGTTDTQYF
.	TRBD1	TRBV5-1	TRBJ1-4	TGCGCCAGCAAGGCAGCAGGGGGCGGAATTGGAGAAAAACTGTTTTTT	CASKAAGGGIGEKLFF
.	.	TRBV5-4	TRBJ2-5	TGTGCCAGCAGCTTGGACTGGTCCCAAGAGACCCAGTACTTC	CASSLDWSQETQYF
once	.	TRBV4-1	TRBJ2-5	TGCGCCAGCAGCCAGTCAGGGGAGACCCAGTACTTC	CASSQSGETQYF
.	.	TRBV7-2	TRBJ2-5	TGTGCCAGCAGCTTAGGTTTAGTGGCGGGAGAGACCCAGTACTTC	CASSLGLVAGETQYF
once	TRBD1	TRBV2	TRBJ1-1	TGTGCCAGCACCACGACAGGGGTGGCTTTCTTT	CASTTTGVAFF
once	TRBD1	TRBV11-2	TRBJ2-2	TGTGCCAGCAGCTTAAAAGGGGGCGGCACCGGGGAGCTGTTTTTT	CASSLKGGGTGELFF
.	.	TRBV5-1	TRBJ2-3	TGCGCCAGCAGCGATCAGGGGACAGATACGCAGTATTTT	CASSDQGTDTQYF
.	.	TRBV10-3	TRBJ2-5	TGTGCCATCAGTGAGTCCCCGGGGGAGACCCAGTACTTC	CAISESPGETQYF